This T cell receptor (beta chain) was captured in a study of cytomegalovirus exposure and HLA in healthy donors. Study results and limitations: Rarity marked most TCR sequences, yet some public TCRs occurred in many donors. Cytomegalovirus status was reportedly diagnosed by the classifier with high sensitivity and specificity.

13 Jbeta primers and 60 Vbeta primers were used for the PCR. Only in-frame clones appear in the TCRdb table, and some are missing; sequencing was by immunoSEQ multiplex PCR. The sample has a few hundred thousand clones; over 75% are singletons. In this sample, this clone turned up a few times. Its specificity is unknown. V trimming: 3 bases; J trimming: 4 bases; junction bases outside the gene matches: 6. The CDR3 is 17 residues long. Germline lookup yields CDR1 SNHLY and CDR2 FYNNEI. The source material was PBMCs. V and J are TRBV2 and TRBJ2-5; TRBD2 agrees at 15 bases. The clonotype was recovered from a woman in her thirties in good health and CMV-seronegative. CDR3 in DNA: TGTGCCAGCAGTGAGGGACTAGCGGGGGGCTTTGGAGAGACCCAGTACTTC. Translation gives CASSEGLAGGFGETQYF.